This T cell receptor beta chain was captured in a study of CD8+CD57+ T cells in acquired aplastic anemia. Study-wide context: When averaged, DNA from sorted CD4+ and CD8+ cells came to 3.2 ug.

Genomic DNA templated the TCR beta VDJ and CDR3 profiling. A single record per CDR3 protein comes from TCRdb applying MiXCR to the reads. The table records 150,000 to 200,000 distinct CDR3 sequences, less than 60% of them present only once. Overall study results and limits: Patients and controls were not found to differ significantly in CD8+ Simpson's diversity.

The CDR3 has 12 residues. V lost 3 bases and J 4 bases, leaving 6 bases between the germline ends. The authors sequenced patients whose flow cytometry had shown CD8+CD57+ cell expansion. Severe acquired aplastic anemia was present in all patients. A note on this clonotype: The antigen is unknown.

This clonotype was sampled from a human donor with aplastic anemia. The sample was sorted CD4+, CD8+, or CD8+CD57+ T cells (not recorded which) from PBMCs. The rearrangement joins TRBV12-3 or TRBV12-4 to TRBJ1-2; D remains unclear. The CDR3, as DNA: TGTGCCAGCAGTTTGAAGAGCTATGGCTACACCTTC. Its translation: CASSLKSYGYTF.